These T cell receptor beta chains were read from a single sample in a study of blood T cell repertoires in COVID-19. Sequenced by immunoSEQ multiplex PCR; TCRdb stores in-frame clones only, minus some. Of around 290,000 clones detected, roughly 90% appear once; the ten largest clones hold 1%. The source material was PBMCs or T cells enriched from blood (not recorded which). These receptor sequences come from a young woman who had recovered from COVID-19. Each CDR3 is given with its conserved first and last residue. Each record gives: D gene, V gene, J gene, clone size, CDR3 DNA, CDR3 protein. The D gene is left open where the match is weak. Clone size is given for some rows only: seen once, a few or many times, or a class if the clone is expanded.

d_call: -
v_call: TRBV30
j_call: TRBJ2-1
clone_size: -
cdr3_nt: TGTGCCTGGATTCCAATGAGCTCCTACAATGAGCAGTTCTTC
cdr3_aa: CAWIPMSSYNEQFF

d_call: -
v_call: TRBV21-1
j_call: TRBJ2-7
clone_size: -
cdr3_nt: TGTGCCAGCGGAGATATTAGCGGGAGTTCCCTCTACGAGCAGTACTTC
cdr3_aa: CASGDISGSSLYEQYF

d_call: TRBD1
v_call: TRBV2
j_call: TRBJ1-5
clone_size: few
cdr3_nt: TGTGCCAGCAGACCCCGGGACAGCATAGCCAATCAGCCCCAGCATTTT
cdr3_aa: CASRPRDSIANQPQHF

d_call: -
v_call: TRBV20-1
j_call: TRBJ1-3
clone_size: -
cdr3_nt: TGCAGTGCTAGTCGAGGGACAGGAAACACCATATATTTT
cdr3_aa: CSASRGTGNTIYF

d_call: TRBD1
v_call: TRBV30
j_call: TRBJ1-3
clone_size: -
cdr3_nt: TGTGCCTGGAGACAGACAGGGGCTGGAAACACCATATATTTT
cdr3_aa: CAWRQTGAGNTIYF

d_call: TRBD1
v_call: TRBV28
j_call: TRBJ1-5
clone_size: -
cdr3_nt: TGTGCCAGCAGTTTCCCGGACAGGGGCAATCAGCCCCAGCATTTT
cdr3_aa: CASSFPDRGNQPQHF

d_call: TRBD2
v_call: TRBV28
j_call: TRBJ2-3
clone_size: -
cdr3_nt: TGTGCCAGCAGTTTCCGATGGAGCCTAGCGGGGGAGGGGCACACAGATACGCAGTATTTT
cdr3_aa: CASSFRWSLAGEGHTDTQYF

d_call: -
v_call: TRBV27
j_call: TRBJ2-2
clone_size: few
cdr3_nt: TGTGCCAGCAGCCTTTGGGGTAGCGGTCGGAACACCGGGGAGCTGTTTTTT
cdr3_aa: CASSLWGSGRNTGELFF

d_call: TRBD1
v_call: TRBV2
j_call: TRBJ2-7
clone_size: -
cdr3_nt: TGTGCCAGCAGTGAGGGCAGGGGGATGTCCTACGAGCAGTACTTC
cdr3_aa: CASSEGRGMSYEQYF

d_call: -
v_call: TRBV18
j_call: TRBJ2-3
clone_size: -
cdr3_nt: TGTGCCAGCTCACCAGTTATAGCGGACACAGATACGCAGTATTTT
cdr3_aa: CASSPVIADTDTQYF

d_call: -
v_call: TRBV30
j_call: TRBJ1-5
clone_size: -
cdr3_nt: TGTGCCTGGAGGGAAGGGGGCAATCAGCCCCAGCATTTT
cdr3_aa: CAWREGGNQPQHF

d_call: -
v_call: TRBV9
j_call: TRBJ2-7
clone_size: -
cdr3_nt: TGTGCCAGCAGCGTAGGACAGCTAAGCTACGAGCAGTACTTC
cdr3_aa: CASSVGQLSYEQYF

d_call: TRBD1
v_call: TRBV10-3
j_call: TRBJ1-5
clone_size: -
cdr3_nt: TGTGCCATCAGTGACCGGACAGGGTTCAATCAGCCCCAGCATTTT
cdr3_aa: CAISDRTGFNQPQHF

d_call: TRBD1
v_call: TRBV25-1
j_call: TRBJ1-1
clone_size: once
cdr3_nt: TGTGCCAGCAGTGAATCGGGACAGGTGAACACTGAAGCTTTCTTT
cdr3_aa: CASSESGQVNTEAFF

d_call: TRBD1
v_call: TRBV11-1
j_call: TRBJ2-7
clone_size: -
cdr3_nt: TGTGCCAGCAGCTACTACAGGGGGGAAACCTACGAGCAGTACTTC
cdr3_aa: CASSYYRGETYEQYF

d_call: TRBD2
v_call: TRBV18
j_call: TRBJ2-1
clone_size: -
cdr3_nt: TGTGCCAGCTCACCTTCTAGCGGGGGGGCCTACAATGAGCAGTTCTTC
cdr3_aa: CASSPSSGGAYNEQFF

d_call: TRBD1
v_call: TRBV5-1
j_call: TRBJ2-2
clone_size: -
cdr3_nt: TGCGCCAGCAGCTCCAGGGGGTCCGGAGACAGTCCCAACACCGGGGAGCTGTTTTTT
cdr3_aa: CASSSRGSGDSPNTGELFF

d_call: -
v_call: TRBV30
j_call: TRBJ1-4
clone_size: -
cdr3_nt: TGTGCCTGGAGGGATTCAGGGGAAGGAAAACTGTTTTTT
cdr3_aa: CAWRDSGEGKLFF

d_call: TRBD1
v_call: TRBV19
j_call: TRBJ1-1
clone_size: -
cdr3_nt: TGTGCCAGTAGTATAGATCTTAGGACAGGGAGCACTGAAGCTTTCTTT
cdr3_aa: CASSIDLRTGSTEAFF

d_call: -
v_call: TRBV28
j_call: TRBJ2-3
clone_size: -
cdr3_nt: TGTGCCAGCCGCCCCCTAGCAGTTTACACAGATACGCAGTATTTT
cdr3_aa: CASRPLAVYTDTQYF

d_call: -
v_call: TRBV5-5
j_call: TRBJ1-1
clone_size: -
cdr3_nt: TGTGCCAGCAGCTTGATTGGGCAGGCGAACACTGAAGCTTTCTTT
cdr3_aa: CASSLIGQANTEAFF

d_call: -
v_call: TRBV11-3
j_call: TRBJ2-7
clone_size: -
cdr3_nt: TGTGCCAGCAGCTTTTCCGCCCACCCTAGAGAGCAGTACTTC
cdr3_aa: CASSFSAHPREQYF

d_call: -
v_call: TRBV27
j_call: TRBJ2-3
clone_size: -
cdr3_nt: TGTGCCAGCAGTTTAGGTAGGGGCCGGTCAGATACGCAGTATTTT
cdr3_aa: CASSLGRGRSDTQYF

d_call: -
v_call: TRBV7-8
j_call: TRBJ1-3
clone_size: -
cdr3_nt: TGTGCCAGCAGCTTAGGGGGCAGGGCTGGAAACACCATATATTTT
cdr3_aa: CASSLGGRAGNTIYF

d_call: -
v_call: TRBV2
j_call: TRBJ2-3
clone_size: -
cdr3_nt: TGTGCCAGCAATAGGGGAACCACTAGCACAGATACGCAGTATTTT
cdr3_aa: CASNRGTTSTDTQYF

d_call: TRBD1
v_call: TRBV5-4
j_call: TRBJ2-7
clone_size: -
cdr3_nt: TGTGCCAGCAGCTCATGGACAGGGGGTTTACCCTACGAGCAGTACTTC
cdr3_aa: CASSSWTGGLPYEQYF

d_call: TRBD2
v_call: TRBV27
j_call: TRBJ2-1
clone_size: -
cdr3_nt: TGTGCCAGCAGTTTAGCGGGAGGGATATACAATGAGCAGTTCTTC
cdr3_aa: CASSLAGGIYNEQFF

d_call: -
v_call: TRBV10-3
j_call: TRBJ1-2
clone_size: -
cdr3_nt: TGTGCCATCAGTGAGTTGAGGACAGCTCTAAGGTATGGCTACACCTTC
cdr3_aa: CAISELRTALRYGYTF

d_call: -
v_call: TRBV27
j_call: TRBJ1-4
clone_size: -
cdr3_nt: TGTGCCAGCAGTCGCTGGGGGGGGGCAGGGGAAAAACTGTTTTTT
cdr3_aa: CASSRWGGAGEKLFF

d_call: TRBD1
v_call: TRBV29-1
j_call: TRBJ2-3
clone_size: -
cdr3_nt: TGCAGCGCGGACAGGGCCCCCACAGATACGCAGTATTTT
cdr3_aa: CSADRAPTDTQYF

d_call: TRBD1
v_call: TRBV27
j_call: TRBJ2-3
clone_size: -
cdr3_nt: TGTGCCAGCAGTTTATTATGGACAGGAAGCACAGATACGCAGTATTTT
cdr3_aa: CASSLLWTGSTDTQYF